This T cell receptor (beta chain) stems from a study of T cells after yellow fever vaccination. Study in general: SMART-Seq v4 Ultra Low Input prepared libraries from low-cell fractions. Notes on the study in general: Booster samples showed a return of most primary-vaccination clones (roughly 96% CD4, 88% CD8).

With regard to this clonotype: Its antigen is unidentified.

This CDR3 region has 14 residues. V gave up 4 bases and J gave up 7 bases; unmatched junction bases: 7. Germline CDR1 is SGHNT and CDR2 is YYREEE (reference sequence). MiXCR, run by TCRdb on the 5' RACE reads, gives a single entry per CDR3 protein. Seen here are 610,000 or so distinct CDR3 sequences, approximately 13% observed once, and the top ten hold around 14%. Sequencing was performed on PBMCs, taken on the day of the yellow fever booster vaccination. The genes are TRBV5-4 and TRBJ2-1; TRBD2 matches at 8 bases. This receptor was taken from a man aged 25 to 40 who received the YFV17D yellow fever vaccine. CDR3 bases: TGTGCCAGCAGCCGGCCGAGCGGGAGTAATGAGCAGTTCTTC. Residues: CASSRPSGSNEQFF.